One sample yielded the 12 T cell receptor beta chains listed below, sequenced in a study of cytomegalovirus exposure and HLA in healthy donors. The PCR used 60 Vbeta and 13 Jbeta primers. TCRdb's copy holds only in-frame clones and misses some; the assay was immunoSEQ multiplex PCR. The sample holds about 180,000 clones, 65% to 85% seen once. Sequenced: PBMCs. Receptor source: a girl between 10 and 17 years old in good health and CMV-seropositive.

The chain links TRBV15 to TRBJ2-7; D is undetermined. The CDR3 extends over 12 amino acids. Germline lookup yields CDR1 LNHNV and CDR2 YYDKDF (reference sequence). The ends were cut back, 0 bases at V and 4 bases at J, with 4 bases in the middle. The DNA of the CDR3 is TGTGCCACCAGCAGAGAGAGTTACGAGCAGTACTTC. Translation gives CATSRESYEQYF. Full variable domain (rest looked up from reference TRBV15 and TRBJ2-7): DAMVIQNPRYQVTQFGKPVTLSCSQTLNHNVMYWYQQKSSQAPKLLFHYYDKDFNNEADTPDNFQSRRPNTSFCFLDIRSPGLGDTAMYLCATSRESYEQYFGPGTRLTVT.

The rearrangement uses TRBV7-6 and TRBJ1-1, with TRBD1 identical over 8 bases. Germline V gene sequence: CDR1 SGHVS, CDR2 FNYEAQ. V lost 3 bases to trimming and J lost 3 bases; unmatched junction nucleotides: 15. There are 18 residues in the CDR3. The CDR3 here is CASSFRGQGAIGDTEAFF. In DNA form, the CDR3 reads TGTGCCAGCAGCTTCCGGGGGCAGGGGGCTATTGGTGACACTGAAGCTTTCTTT.

The CDR3 nucleotides are TGCGCCGTAGGGCGGGAGGGCCTGTCGGCCTACAATGAGCAGTTCTTC. Translation gives CAVGREGLSAYNEQFF. The chain uses TRBV10-2 and TRBJ2-1, with 9 nucleotides matching TRBD2. From germline, CDR1 is WSHSY and CDR2 SAAADI. Trimming took 11 bases from V and 2 from J; bases not matched to a gene: 13. The CDR3 loop spans 16 amino acids.

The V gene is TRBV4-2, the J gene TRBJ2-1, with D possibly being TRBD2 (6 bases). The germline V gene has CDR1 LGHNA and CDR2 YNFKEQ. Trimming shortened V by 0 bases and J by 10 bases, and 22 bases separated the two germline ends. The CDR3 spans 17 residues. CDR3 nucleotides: TGTGCCAGCAGCCAAGAGGAGGGTCGGGCGGGGTCCAACGAGCAGTTCTTC. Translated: CASSQEEGRAGSNEQFF.

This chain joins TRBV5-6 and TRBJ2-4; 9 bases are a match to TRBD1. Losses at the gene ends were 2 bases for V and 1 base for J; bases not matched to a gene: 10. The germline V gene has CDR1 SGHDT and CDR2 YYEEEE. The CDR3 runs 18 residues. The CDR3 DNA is TGTGCCAGCAGCTTACTTTTGACAGGGGGTTTTGCCAAAAACATTCAGTACTTC. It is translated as CASSLLLTGGFAKNIQYF.

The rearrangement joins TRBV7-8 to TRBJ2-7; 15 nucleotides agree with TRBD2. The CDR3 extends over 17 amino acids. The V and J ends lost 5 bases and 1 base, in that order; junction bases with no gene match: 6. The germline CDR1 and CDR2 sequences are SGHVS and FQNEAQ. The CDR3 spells CASSPGTSGRLSYEQYF. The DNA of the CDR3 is TGTGCCAGCAGCCCCGGGACTAGCGGGAGGCTTTCCTACGAGCAGTACTTC.

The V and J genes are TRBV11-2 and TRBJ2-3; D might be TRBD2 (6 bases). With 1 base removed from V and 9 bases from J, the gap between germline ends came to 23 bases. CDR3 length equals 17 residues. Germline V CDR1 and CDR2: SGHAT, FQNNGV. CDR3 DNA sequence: TGTGCCAGCAGCTTAGGCGCAGATAGTTCCGGGGGTGGAACGCAGTATTTT. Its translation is CASSLGADSSGGGTQYF.

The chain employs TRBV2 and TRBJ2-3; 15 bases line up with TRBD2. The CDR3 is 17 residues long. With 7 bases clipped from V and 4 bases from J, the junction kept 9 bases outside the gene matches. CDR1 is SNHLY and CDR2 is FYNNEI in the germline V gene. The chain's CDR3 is CASTGTSGRSRADTQYF. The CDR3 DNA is TGTGCCAGCACCGGGACTAGCGGGAGGTCTAGGGCAGATACGCAGTATTTT.

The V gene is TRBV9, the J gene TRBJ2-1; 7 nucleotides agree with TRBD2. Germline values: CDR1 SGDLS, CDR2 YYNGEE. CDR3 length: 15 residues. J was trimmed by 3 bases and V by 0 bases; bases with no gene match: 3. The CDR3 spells CASSVDPGGYNEQFF. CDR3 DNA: TGTGCCAGCAGCGTAGATCCGGGAGGCTACAATGAGCAGTTCTTC.

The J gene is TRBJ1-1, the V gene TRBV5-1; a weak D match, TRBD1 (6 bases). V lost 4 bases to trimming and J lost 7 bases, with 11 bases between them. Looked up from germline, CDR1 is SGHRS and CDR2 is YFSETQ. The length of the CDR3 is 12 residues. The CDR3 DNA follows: TGCGCCAGCAGCGAGCAACAGGGTGAAGCTTTCTTT. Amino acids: CASSEQQGEAFF.

CDR3: CASSSHRDRGLLEQYF. For the CDR3, the DNA is TGTGCCAGCAGCTCTCACCGGGACAGGGGGCTGCTCGAGCAGTACTTC. The chain combines TRBV7-2 with TRBJ2-7; 12 nucleotides line up with TRBD1. The CDR3 has 16 amino acids. Losses at the gene ends were 4 bases for V and 6 bases for J; bases not matched to a gene: 10. Germline V gives CDR1 SGHTA, CDR2 FQGNSA.

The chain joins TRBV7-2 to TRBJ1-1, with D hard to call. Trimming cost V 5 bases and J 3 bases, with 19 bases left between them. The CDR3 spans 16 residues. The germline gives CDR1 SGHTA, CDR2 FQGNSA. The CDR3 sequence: CASSPNAGTIYTEAFF. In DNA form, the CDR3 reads TGTGCCAGCAGCCCGAACGCAGGTACGATTTACACTGAAGCTTTCTTT.